This T cell receptor (beta chain) is drawn from a study of response to subunit inactivated influenza vaccine. A note on this clonotype: Its antigen is undetermined.

Regarding the study as a whole: The authors put forward the suggestion that each seasonal influenza vaccination may bring in only a limited number of new T cells.

One entry per CDR3 protein, called by TCRdb with MiXCR from the RT-PCR reads. The sample consists of over 800,000 distinct CDR3 sequences, 21% of them appearing once. The sequence derives from a man aged 45-60 years who received an inactivated influenza vaccine. The sequencing here drew on PBMCs from blood, taken 4 to 6 days after vaccination.

CDR3 in amino acids: CASSLRGEPPLHF. The CDR3 region has the DNA TGCGCCAGCAGCTTGAGGGGGGAACCACCCCTCCACTTT. This chain uses TRBV5-1 with TRBJ1-6, with a possible D match to TRBD1 (6 bases). The CDR3 extends over 13 amino acids. Trimming removed 1 base from V and 11 bases from J, with 10 bases in between. Germline V lookup: CDR1 SGHRS, CDR2 YFSETQ. The variable domain in full, completed from reference TRBV5-1 and TRBJ1-6, reads KAGVTQTPRYLIKTRGQQVTLSCSPISGHRSVSWYQQTPGQGLQFLFEYFSETQRNKGNFPGRFSGRQFSNSRSEMNVSTLELGDSALYLCASSLRGEPPLHFGNGTRLTVT.